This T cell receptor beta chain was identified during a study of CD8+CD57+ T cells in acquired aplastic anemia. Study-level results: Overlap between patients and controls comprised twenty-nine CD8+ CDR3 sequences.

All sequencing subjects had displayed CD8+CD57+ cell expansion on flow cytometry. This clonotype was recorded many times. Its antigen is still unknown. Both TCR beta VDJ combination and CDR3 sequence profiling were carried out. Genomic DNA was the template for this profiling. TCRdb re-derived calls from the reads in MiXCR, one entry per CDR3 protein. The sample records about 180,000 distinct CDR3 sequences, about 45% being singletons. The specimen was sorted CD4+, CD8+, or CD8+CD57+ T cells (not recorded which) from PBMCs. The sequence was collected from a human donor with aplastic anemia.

The CDR3 bases are TGCAGTGCTAGCCCCCAGGGCAGGGGGTTAGACACCATATATTTT. It codes for CSASPQGRGLDTIYF. The genes are TRBV20-1 and TRBJ1-3, with TRBD1 identical over 7 bases. This CDR3 comprises 15 residues. The germline V gene has CDR1 DFQATT and CDR2 SNEGSKA (reference sequence). The V gene end was trimmed by 3 bases and the J gene end by 8 bases; junction bases not matched to a gene: 13.